These 8 T cell receptor beta chains share one sample of origin, sequenced in a study of OX40 agonist ivuxolimab in advanced cancers. The method was immunoSEQ multiplex PCR; TCRdb's version includes in-frame clones alone and lacks a portion of them. The data contain approximately 40,000 clones, over 70% of them singletons. This specimen consisted of CD4+ or CD8+ T cells sorted from blood, obtained in a trial of the OX40 agonist ivuxolimab. These receptors originate from an adult with an advanced solid tumor such as melanoma, head and neck, liver or kidney cancer.

The CDR3: CASSQEPQVATNEKLFF. The CDR3 nucleotides are TGTGCCAGCAGCCAAGAACCGCAGGTCGCAACTAATGAAAAACTGTTTTTT. This rearrangement joins TRBV14 to TRBJ1-4; D unclear. Germline loops: CDR1 SGHDN, CDR2 FVKESK. The CDR3 contains 17 residues. Between the trimmed V and J ends, which lost 0 bases and 0 bases, there was a span of 11 bases.

This chain uses TRBV5-1 with TRBJ1-4; TRBD1 might be the D (5 bases). The CDR3 contains 14 residues. Germline loops: CDR1 SGHRS, CDR2 YFSETQ. The V and J ends lost 5 bases and 7 bases respectively, with 15 bases between them. The CDR3 DNA follows: TGCGCCAGCAGTAGAGCGGCAGGGACTGAAAAACTGTTTTTT. Protein sequence: CASSRAAGTEKLFF.

This chain connects TRBV29-1 to TRBJ1-2, with unresolved D. Germline loops: CDR1 SQVTM, CDR2 ANQGSEA. The V end lost 0 bases, the J end lost 8 bases, and 13 bases lay between the germline ends. This CDR3 comprises 13 residues. In nucleotides, the CDR3 is TGCAGCGTTGAAGATGGGAGCCTCGGGGGCTACACCTTC. Amino acids: CSVEDGSLGGYTF.

The gene calls are TRBV10-3 and TRBJ2-1; D unclear. V lost 6 bases and J lost 5, with 14 bases in between. CDR1 is ENHRY and CDR2 is SYGVKD in the germline V gene. This CDR3 comprises 14 residues. The CDR3 loop is CAISAPSVNNEQFF. The CDR3 DNA sequence: TGTGCCATCAGCGCCCCCTCGGTGAACAATGAGCAGTTCTTC.

The chain recombines TRBV5-4 with TRBJ2-2, with a possible D match to TRBD2 (6 bases). Germline lookup yields CDR1 SGHNT and CDR2 YYREEE (reference sequence). The CDR3 is 13 amino acids. V lost 4 bases and J 6 bases, leaving 10 bases between the germline ends. CDR3 protein: CASSVGGPGELFF. CDR3 DNA: TGTGCCAGCAGCGTCGGAGGGCCCGGGGAGCTGTTTTTT.

The CDR3 coding sequence is TGTGCCAGCAAAGATCCCCTAAGGACTGAAGCTTTCTTT. Translated, it gives CASKDPLRTEAFF. V usage is TRBV28 and J usage is TRBJ1-1; D uncertain. Trimming removed 7 bases at V and 5 bases at J, with 14 bases between. The CDR3 consists of 13 residues. Germline V gene sequence: CDR1 MDHEN, CDR2 SYDVKM.

V usage is TRBV20-1 and J usage is TRBJ1-2, with D unresolved. The V end lost 3 bases, the J end lost 8 bases, and 10 bases lay between the germline ends. From germline, CDR1 is DFQATT and CDR2 SNEGSKA (reference sequence). This CDR3 is 11 amino acids long. The CDR3: CSASSPGGYTF. In nucleotides, the CDR3 is TGCAGTGCTAGTTCCCCGGGAGGCTACACCTTC.

The V call is TRBV5-1, the J call TRBJ2-1, with 8 bases aligning to TRBD1. Germline CDR1 and CDR2: SGHRS and YFSETQ. Trimming at V came to 0 bases and at J to 5 bases, leaving 10 bases not matched to a gene. CDR3 length: 17 amino acids. CDR3 nucleotides: TGCGCCAGCAGCTTGGCGGTGTCGCAGGGGGCCCACAATGAGCAGTTCTTC. Translating it yields CASSLAVSQGAHNEQFF. The full variable domain, its missing parts supplied by reference TRBV5-1 and TRBJ2-1, is KAGVTQTPRYLIKTRGQQVTLSCSPISGHRSVSWYQQTPGQGLQFLFEYFSETQRNKGNFPGRFSGRQFSNSRSEMNVSTLELGDSALYLCASSLAVSQGAHNEQFFGPGTRLTVL.